One and the same sample provided the 30 T cell receptor beta chains below, sequenced in a study of T cells expressing NK-cell markers. TCRdb re-called the 5' RACE reads; every CDR3 protein appears as one record, without DNA. The sample table includes 400,000 to 500,000 distinct CDR3 sequences. The source material was blood T cells: a sorted CD56 or NKG2C T cell subset, CD4+ or CD8+ T cells, or bulk PBMC T cells (not recorded which). These TCRs come from a woman aged 18-70 years in good health.

V gene TRBV28 combines with J gene TRBJ2-7; without DNA, the TCRdb call of TRBD1 cannot be checked. The germline CDR1 and CDR2 sequences are MDHEN and SYDVKM. The length of the CDR3 is 16 residues. The CDR3 here is CASSFYGTGRVYEQYF.

The rearrangement joins TRBV6-2 or TRBV6-3 to TRBJ2-1; TCRdb selects TRBD2, and the lack of DNA leaves this call unchecked. Germline assignment: CDR1 MNHEY and CDR2 SVGEGT. The CDR3 runs 17 residues. The CDR3: CASSYHYGGRNYNEQFF.

CDR3: CASSRGGTGFRSTEAFF. The chain recombines TRBV7-2 with TRBJ1-1; checking the TCRdb D call of TRBD1 is not possible without DNA. This CDR3 region has 17 residues. Germline CDR1 SGHTA, CDR2 FQGNSA.

The chain links TRBV7-2 to TRBJ1-2; the TCRdb D gene call, TRBD1, has no DNA to confirm it. Per the germline V gene, CDR1 is SGHTA and CDR2 is FQGNSA. The CDR3 consists of 15 residues. CDR3 sequence reads: CASSLAGGFNYGYTF.

The chain joins TRBV6-1 to TRBJ2-5; checking the TCRdb D call of TRBD1 is not possible without DNA. This CDR3 comprises 14 residues. CDR1 is MNHNS, CDR2 SASEGT, per germline. CDR3 sequence: CASTARGARETQYF.

The chain links TRBV7-2 to TRBJ1-4; TCRdb's D call of TRBD1 is untestable without DNA. The CDR3 loop spans 16 amino acids. The germline CDR1 and CDR2 sequences are SGHTA and FQGNSA. CDR3 region: CASSPGDSATNEKLFF.

This chain joins TRBV12-3 or TRBV12-4 and TRBJ2-1; TCRdb indicates TRBD2, and absent DNA this call remains unverified. The CDR3 spans 15 residues. CDR3 sequence reads: CASSPSGSRYHEQFF.

V usage is TRBV7-3 and J usage is TRBJ1-6; the D gene TCRdb calls, TRBD1, cannot be checked with no DNA. The CDR3 runs to 17 residues. The germline gives CDR1 SGHTA, CDR2 FQGTGA. The chain's CDR3 is CASSLGGQGIRNSPLHF.

The rearrangement links TRBV4-3 to TRBJ2-3; TCRdb returns TRBD2, unconfirmable since there is no DNA. Per germline, CDR1 LGHNA and CDR2 YSLEER. The CDR3 extends over 16 amino acids. The CDR3 protein is CASSKRLAGNTDTQYF.

The V and J genes are TRBV5-1 and TRBJ2-3; absent DNA, TCRdb's TRBD1 call cannot be checked. The CDR3 is made up of 15 amino acids. Germline CDR1 SGHRS, CDR2 YFSETQ. The CDR3 reads CASSLEGAGTDTQYF. Full variable domain (outside the CDR3, taken from reference TRBV5-1 and TRBJ2-3): KAGVTQTPRYLIKTRGQQVTLSCSPISGHRSVSWYQQTPGQGLQFLFEYFSETQRNKGNFPGRFSGRQFSNSRSEMNVSTLELGDSALYLCASSLEGAGTDTQYFGPGTRLTVL.

The rearrangement links TRBV12-3 or TRBV12-4 to TRBJ1-1; TCRdb calls TRBD1, which cannot be checked without DNA. The CDR3 extends over 16 amino acids. The CDR3 reads CASSSFPVGTGGLAFF.

This chain connects TRBV29-1 to TRBJ2-4; there is no DNA to check the TCRdb D call of TRBD1. This CDR3 is built from 14 residues. The germline V gene encodes CDR1 SQVTM and CDR2 ANQGSEA. CDR3 loop: CSVGTGGGKNIQYF. Full variable domain (rest looked up from reference TRBV29-1 and TRBJ2-4): SAVISQKPSRDICQRGTSLTIQCQVDSQVTMMFWYRQQPGQSLTLIATANQGSEATYESGFVIDKFPISRPNLTFSTLTVSNMSPEDSSIYLCSVGTGGGKNIQYFGAGTRLSVL.

The rearrangement joins TRBV4-3 to TRBJ1-3; lacking DNA, the TRBD1 call made by TCRdb goes unchecked. CDR3 length: 17 amino acids. Germline V gives CDR1 LGHNA, CDR2 YSLEER. The CDR3 reads CASSQDPGGAYGNTIYF.

The V call is TRBV7-9, the J call TRBJ2-5; TCRdb gives TRBD1 as the D gene, but with no DNA this cannot be confirmed. From germline, CDR1 is SEHNR and CDR2 FQNEAQ (reference sequence). The CDR3 is made up of 17 amino acids. CDR3: CASSFGQGRFLKETQYF.

The V gene is TRBV15, the J gene TRBJ2-7; TCRdb names TRBD2, which stays unverified in the absence of DNA. The CDR3 has 18 residues. CDR1 is LNHNV, CDR2 YYDKDF, per germline (reference sequence). CDR3 in amino acids: CATSRDLGASGVSYEQYF.

V gene TRBV10-3 combines with J gene TRBJ2-3; TCRdb picks TRBD2, but there is no DNA to check that call. Per germline, CDR1 ENHRY and CDR2 SYGVKD. The CDR3 is 16 amino acids. CDR3 protein: CAISESSGGAPDTQYF.

The V and J genes are TRBV6-1 and TRBJ2-3; there is no DNA to check the TCRdb D call of TRBD1. CDR3 size: 14 residues. Per germline, CDR1 MNHNS and CDR2 SASEGT. CDR3 loop: CASRATGYTDTQYF.

The rearrangement joins TRBV20-1 to TRBJ2-1. CDR3 size: 13 residues. CDR1 and CDR2 (germline): DFQATT, SNEGSKA (reference sequence). The CDR3 loop reads CSASRNSYNEQFF.

The chain has TRBV27 and TRBJ2-4; TCRdb's D call, TRBD2, is unchecked because there is no DNA. Germline V lookup: CDR1 MNHEY, CDR2 SMNVEV (reference sequence). This CDR3 spans 14 amino acids. CDR3 sequence reads: CASSTWATKNIQYF.

This chain connects TRBV12-3 or TRBV12-4 to TRBJ1-4. This CDR3 is 20 amino acids long. The CDR3 is CASSFFEVRALQATNEKLFF.

The chain is built from TRBV7-8 and TRBJ1-5; TCRdb names TRBD1, which stays unverified in the absence of DNA. The V gene's germline CDR1 is SGHVS and CDR2 FQNEAQ. This CDR3 is built from 16 residues. The chain's CDR3 is CASSPAGAGNNQPQHF.

The genes are TRBV7-2 and TRBJ2-1. This CDR3 has 13 residues. Germline V CDR1 and CDR2: SGHTA, FQGNSA. The CDR3 is CASSLGLTDEQFF.

The gene calls are TRBV7-9 and TRBJ2-2; TCRdb gives TRBD1 as the D gene, but with no DNA this cannot be confirmed. The CDR3 totals 17 residues. Germline CDR1 is SEHNR and CDR2 is FQNEAQ (reference sequence). The CDR3: CASSPTVGGVNTGELFF.

The rearrangement joins TRBV20-1 to TRBJ2-1; absent DNA, TCRdb's TRBD2 call cannot be checked. CDR1 is DFQATT, CDR2 SNEGSKA, per germline (reference sequence). CDR3 size: 19 residues. The CDR3 reads CSVPLGLAGVPGPNNEQFF.

This sequence joins TRBV5-1 and TRBJ1-2; the D call of TRBD1 rests on TCRdb alone, since no DNA is present to check it. The CDR3 has 14 amino acids. Germline CDR1 is SGHRS and CDR2 is YFSETQ. CDR3: CASSLTGGAYGYTF.

This chain links TRBV7-6 with TRBJ2-3. The CDR3 totals 15 residues. The V gene's germline CDR1 is SGHVS and CDR2 FNYEAQ. CDR3 region: CASSSPWLSTDTQYF.

The rearrangement links TRBV6-1 to TRBJ2-1. Germline-derived CDR1 and CDR2 are MNHNS and SASEGT. The CDR3 covers 11 residues. The chain's CDR3 is CASRANNEQFF.

The chain couples TRBV4-3 to TRBJ1-1; TCRdb lists TRBD1, though no DNA is available to test this call. CDR3 length: 14 amino acids. Germline-derived CDR1 and CDR2 are LGHNA and YSLEER. CDR3 sequence reads: CASSQDRGDTEAFF.

This chain connects TRBV20-1 to TRBJ2-5; TCRdb calls TRBD1, which cannot be checked without DNA. The CDR3 is 15 amino acids. CDR1 is DFQATT, CDR2 SNEGSKA, per germline (reference sequence). The CDR3 sequence: CSASPTSGAQETQYF.

V usage is TRBV7-2 and J usage is TRBJ2-7; there is no DNA to check the TCRdb D call of TRBD2. The CDR3 has 15 amino acids. Looked up from germline, CDR1 is SGHTA and CDR2 is FQGNSA. This CDR3 reads CASSQLRTALHEQYF. Full variable domain (outside the CDR3, taken from reference TRBV7-2 and TRBJ2-7): GAGVSQSPSNKVTEKGKDVELRCDPISGHTALYWYRQSLGQGLEFLIYFQGNSAPDKSGLPSDRFSAERTGGSVSTLTIQRTQQEDSAVYLCASSQLRTALHEQYFGPGTRLTVT.